What follows describes a single T cell receptor (beta chain). Its antigen is as yet unknown. Produced via immunoSEQ multiplex PCR; TCRdb's table is partial and in-frame only. The sample carries around 140,000 clones, roughly nine tenths recorded once. Investigators merged groups given second doses at roughly 4 or roughly 12 weeks. Germline assignment: CDR1 MNHEY and CDR2 SVGAGI. V gave up 5 bases and J gave up 1 base, with 12 bases separating them. This CDR3 is 14 amino acids long. The sample belongs to a study of T cell responses to AZD1222 COVID-19 vaccine. Broader study findings: Spike-specific TCR repertoires showed rising breadth and depth after two AZD1222 doses. A reported finding is that nearly half of spike-specific TCRs target unmutated variant regions. The sample set comprised mostly white British donors with more females, and clonal diversity was possibly underestimated.

The TCR originated in an adult who received the AZD1222 COVID-19 vaccine. The material was peripheral blood, obtained 28 days after the second AZD1222 dose. V and J are TRBV6-5 and TRBJ2-7; D perhaps matches TRBD1 (5 bases). The CDR3 spells CASSIKDTSYEQYF. In nucleotides, the CDR3 is TGTGCCAGCAGTATTAAGGACACATCCTACGAGCAGTACTTC.